These 7 T cell receptor beta chains were all obtained from the same sample, sequenced in a study of T cells after yellow fever vaccination. TCRdb called the 5' RACE reads again in MiXCR, with one record for every CDR3 protein. This table has tens of thousands of distinct CDR3 sequences, 6.5% to 8% appearing once. The material sequenced was PBMCs, either bulk or a sorted T-cell subset (CD4+, CD8+, memory, or dextramer-sorted; not recorded which), taken on the day of the first yellow fever vaccination. The receptors come from a man between 18 and 35 years old who received the YFV17D yellow fever vaccine.

This clonotype was observed many times. The V and J genes are TRBV7-2 and TRBJ2-3; D is unclear. Germline V gene lookup returns CDR1 SGHTA and CDR2 FQGNSA. V dropped 0 bases and J dropped 3 bases, with 7 bases sitting between them. The CDR3 runs 14 residues. This CDR3 is CASSLARGTDTQYF. The CDR3 DNA sequence: TGTGCCAGCAGCTTAGCACGCGGAACAGATACGCAGTATTTT.

V usage is TRBV19 and J usage is TRBJ1-2; the match to TRBD1 covers 7 bases. Germline CDR1 is LNHDA and CDR2 is SQIVND (reference sequence). The CDR3 consists of 13 residues. V shed 7 bases and J 4 bases; nucleotides not matched to a gene: 6. DNA for the CDR3: TGTGCCAGTAACCGACAGGGTCGCTATGGCTACACCTTC. Encoded protein: CASNRQGRYGYTF.

This clonotype appeared many times. V and J are TRBV12-3 or TRBV12-4 and TRBJ1-1; D perhaps matches TRBD1 (5 bases). This CDR3 spans 13 amino acids. Between the trimmed V and J ends, which lost 5 bases and 5 bases, there was a span of 12 bases. CDR3 in amino acids: CASSVGQGTEAFF. CDR3 DNA: TGTGCCAGCAGTGTGGGGCAGGGAACTGAAGCTTTCTTT.

This clonotype has just a few counts. The genes are TRBV5-1 and TRBJ2-2, with no clear D. V was trimmed by 0 bases and J by 2 bases, leaving 11 bases between them. In germline, CDR1 is SGHRS, CDR2 YFSETQ. This CDR3 comprises 16 residues. The DNA for the CDR3 is TGCGCCAGCAGCTTGGTAGGCAGCCAAAACACCGGGGAGCTGTTTTTT. Amino acid sequence: CASSLVGSQNTGELFF.

Concerning this clonotype: A much more abundant neighbour one base away suggests this may be a read error. This chain joins TRBV6-1 and TRBJ1-2; D perhaps matches TRBD1 (5 bases). This CDR3 comprises 13 residues. With 7 bases removed from V and 9 bases from J, the gap between germline ends came to 18 bases. The germline gives CDR1 MNHNS, CDR2 SASEGT. This CDR3 is CASIKSGPKRYTF. The DNA for the CDR3 is TGTGCCAGCATCAAGTCGGGACCCAAACGCTACACCTTC.

The table lists this clonotype with many counts. V is TRBV7-3 and J is TRBJ2-2; D gene uncertain. Trimming stripped 5 bases from V and 3 bases from J, with 7 bases between. The CDR3 runs 13 residues. Germline V gene data show CDR1 as SGHTA and CDR2 as FQGTGA. CDR3 protein: CASSLSYTGELFF. The CDR3 DNA follows: TGTGCCAGCAGCCTTAGTTACACCGGGGAGCTGTTTTTT.

This clonotype was detected only a few times. The chain links TRBV6-1 to TRBJ1-2; no firm D call. There are 12 residues in the CDR3. The V and J ends lost 10 bases and 5 bases respectively, with 14 bases between them. CDR1 MNHNS and CDR2 SASEGT come from the germline V gene. The CDR3 DNA reads as TGTGCCACCCCGGTTACCTATTATGGCTACACCTTC. Encoded protein: CATPVTYYGYTF.